These 16 T cell receptor beta chains were all obtained from the same sample, sequenced in a study of blood T cell repertoires in COVID-19. Sequencing used immunoSEQ multiplex PCR; TCRdb keeps in-frame clones, though not all of them. The table lists some 60,000 clones, more than 70% of them singletons. Sequenced input: peripheral blood. Receptors originate from a young man with COVID-19, enrolled during active disease.

The chain has TRBV6-6 and TRBJ1-2; maybe TRBD1 (5 bases). Trimming took off 5 bases at V and 3 bases at J, with 13 bases between the two ends. This CDR3 spans 14 amino acids. The germline V gene encodes CDR1 MNHNY and CDR2 SVGAGI (reference sequence). The CDR3 nucleotides read TGTGCCAGCAGTCGTGGACACGGAGACTATGGCTACACCTTC. It specifies CASSRGHGDYGYTF.

The chain links TRBV6-5 to TRBJ1-2; D is possibly TRBD1 (6 bases). Trimming stripped 0 bases from V and 11 bases from J, with 19 bases between. The CDR3 runs to 15 residues. Germline CDR1 is MNHEY and CDR2 is SVGAGI. CDR3 region: CASSYSPGELVVYTF. The CDR3 DNA sequence: TGTGCCAGCAGTTACTCGCCAGGGGAGTTGGTGGTATACACCTTC.

The genes are TRBV7-2 and TRBJ1-4; the match to TRBD1 covers 8 bases. With V trimmed by 4 bases and J by 6 bases, 4 bases remained unmatched. Germline CDR1 and CDR2: SGHTA and FQGNSA. This CDR3 has 14 amino acids. CDR3 amino acids: CASSSPGQDEKLFF. CDR3 DNA sequence: TGTGCCAGCAGCTCCCCGGGACAGGATGAAAAACTGTTTTTT.

The rearrangement links TRBV4-3 to TRBJ2-5, with 9 bases matching TRBD2. CDR3 length equals 18 residues. CDR1 and CDR2 from the germline V gene are LGHNA and YSLEER. Trimming cost V 4 bases and J 2 bases; bases outside gene matches: 14. The CDR3 spells CASSPKVASGTSQETQYF. The CDR3 DNA reads as TGCGCCAGCAGCCCCAAGGTGGCTAGCGGGACCTCGCAAGAGACCCAGTACTTC.

DNA for the CDR3: TGCAGTGCTGGGGCAGATCAGCCCCAGCATTTT. The encoded protein is CSAGADQPQHF. The chain couples TRBV20-1 to TRBJ1-5; TRBD1 is a possible D gene (5 bases). Per germline, CDR1 DFQATT and CDR2 SNEGSKA (reference sequence). V lost 5 bases, J lost 5 bases, and 7 bases lay in between. This CDR3 region has 11 residues.

V is TRBV21-1 and J is TRBJ1-1. TRBV21-1 counts as a pseudogene. This CDR3 region has 14 residues. The CDR3 nucleotides read TGTGCCAGCAGCAAAGATCGGCGGTCCGCTGAAGCTTTCTTT. Amino acids: CASSKDRRSAEAFF.

The CDR3 here is CASSYGASGQYEQYF. The CDR3 DNA is TGTGCCAGCAGCTATGGGGCTAGCGGCCAATACGAGCAGTACTTC. The chain couples TRBV6-5 to TRBJ2-7, with 7 bases fitting TRBD2. Germline CDR1 MNHEY, CDR2 SVGAGI. The CDR3 consists of 15 residues. The V segment lost 6 bases and the J segment 4 bases; nucleotides outside the gene matches: 12.

The rearrangement uses TRBV7-2 and TRBJ1-2; D gene uncertain. V dropped 3 bases and J dropped 2 bases, with 16 bases sitting between them. The germline CDR1 and CDR2 sequences are SGHTA and FQGNSA. CDR3 length: 16 residues. In DNA, the CDR3 is TGTGCCAGCAGCTTTCAGGCAGACCGCCCCAACTATGGCTACACCTTC. Translating it yields CASSFQADRPNYGYTF. Full variable domain (rest looked up from reference TRBV7-2 and TRBJ1-2): GAGVSQSPSNKVTEKGKDVELRCDPISGHTALYWYRQSLGQGLEFLIYFQGNSAPDKSGLPSDRFSAERTGGSVSTLTIQRTQQEDSAVYLCASSFQADRPNYGYTFGSGTRLTVV.

This chain connects TRBV2 to TRBJ1-3; D is uncertain. The CDR3 covers 13 residues. V lost 8 bases to trimming and J lost 4 bases, with 12 bases between them. Germline assignment: CDR1 SNHLY and CDR2 FYNNEI. In DNA, the CDR3 is TGTGCCAGCGTTGTGTCCATGGGAAACACCATATATTTT. The encoded protein is CASVVSMGNTIYF.

This clone was seen a handful of times. The chain uses TRBV15 and TRBJ2-3; a weak D match, TRBD1 (5 bases). Germline CDR1 is LNHNV and CDR2 is YYDKDF (reference sequence). V was pared by 7 bases and J by 2 bases, with 16 bases between. The CDR3 spans 15 residues. Written as DNA, the CDR3 is TGTGCCACCACCTATTCAGGGCTATACACAGATACGCAGTATTTT. As protein: CATTYSGLYTDTQYF.

The chain couples TRBV2 to TRBJ1-5; 9 bases are shared with TRBD1. J was trimmed by 1 base and V by 1 base; bases with no gene match: 14. CDR3 length: 20 residues. In germline, CDR1 is SNHLY, CDR2 FYNNEI. CDR3: CASSEEGQGPGMGSNQPQHF. The CDR3 DNA reads TGTGCCAGCAGTGAAGAGGGACAGGGACCCGGGATGGGGAGCAATCAGCCCCAGCATTTT. The complete variable domain, with remaining parts taken from reference TRBV2 and TRBJ1-5, reads EPEVTQTPSHQVTQMGQEVILRCVPISNHLYFYWYRQILGQKVEFLVSFYNNEISEKSEIFDDQFSVERPDGSNFTLKIRSTKLEDSAMYFCASSEEGQGPGMGSNQPQHFGDGTRLSIL.

This clone occurred once. The gene calls are TRBV5-6 and TRBJ1-4, with D possibly matching TRBD1 (6 bases). Germline CDR1 and CDR2: SGHDT and YYEEEE. The CDR3 runs to 16 residues. Between the trimmed V and J ends, which lost 0 bases and 5 bases, there was a span of 14 bases. CDR3 amino acids: CASSLGSGTKNEKLFF. In DNA form, the CDR3 reads TGTGCCAGCAGCTTGGGAAGCGGGACAAAGAATGAAAAACTGTTTTTT.

J is TRBJ2-3 and V is TRBV11-3; 8 positions agree with TRBD1. Germline V gene lookup returns CDR1 SGHNT and CDR2 YENEEA. This CDR3 is 15 amino acids long. V lost 5 bases, J lost 3 bases, and 7 bases stayed unmatched. The CDR3 DNA reads TGTGCCAGCAGCCAACAGGGGGTTGTTACAGATACGCAGTATTTT. This gives the protein CASSQQGVVTDTQYF.

This clone was detected once. J is TRBJ2-1 and V is TRBV5-4; tentative D call: TRBD2 (5 bases). V was trimmed by 4 bases and J by 3 bases, leaving 14 bases between them. This CDR3 is built from 15 residues. The germline gives CDR1 SGHNT, CDR2 YYREEE (reference sequence). CDR3 loop: CASSPEEADYNEQFF. For the CDR3, the DNA is TGTGCCAGCAGCCCCGAGGAGGCAGACTACAATGAGCAGTTCTTC.

The chain has TRBV18 and TRBJ2-4; 7 positions agree with TRBD1. Per germline, CDR1 KGHSH and CDR2 LQKENI. Losses at the gene ends were 3 bases for V and 6 bases for J; bases not matched to a gene: 5. The CDR3 covers 14 residues. CDR3 amino acids: CASSPGQGVNIQYF. The CDR3 bases are TGTGCCAGCTCACCGGGGCAGGGGGTAAACATTCAGTACTTC.

V usage is TRBV19 and J usage is TRBJ2-7; 9 bases are shared with TRBD1. The CDR3 is 15 residues long. The germline V gene has CDR1 LNHDA and CDR2 SQIVND (reference sequence). The V gene end was trimmed by 5 bases and the J gene end by 5 bases; junction bases not matched to a gene: 10. The CDR3 here is CASSDPGQGGNEQYF. In DNA, the CDR3 is TGTGCCAGTAGTGATCCGGGACAGGGAGGCAACGAGCAGTACTTC.